Following are 2 T cell receptor beta chains from one sample sequenced in a study of T cells of healthy individuals. TCRdb used MiXCR to reprocess the 5' RACE reads, holding one entry per CDR3 protein. The sample carries about 40,000 distinct CDR3 sequences, about 4.2% recorded once. The receptors derive from a human donor in good health.

This clonotype was observed a handful of times. The J gene is TRBJ2-7, the V gene TRBV4-3, with D possibly matching TRBD1 (5 bases). The germline V and J ends were trimmed by 0 bases and 6 bases, with 18 bases remaining between them. Germline loops: CDR1 LGHNA, CDR2 YSLEER. The CDR3 is 16 amino acids. In DNA form, the CDR3 reads TGCGCCAGCAGCCAAGATTCATCAACAGGCGCCGTCGAGCAGTACTTC. It is translated as CASSQDSSTGAVEQYF.

V usage is TRBV27 and J usage is TRBJ2-7; D tentatively fits TRBD1 or TRBD2 (5 bases each). The CDR3 has 14 residues. The germline V gene has CDR1 MNHEY and CDR2 SMNVEV (reference sequence). Trimming pared 2 bases from V and 3 bases from J, leaving 11 bases between. Here the CDR3 reads CASSLGDPFYEQYF. Here the CDR3 DNA reads TGTGCCAGCAGTTTAGGGGACCCCTTCTACGAGCAGTACTTC.